Each of the 11 T cell receptor beta chains below was sequenced from the same sample in a study of cytomegalovirus exposure and HLA in healthy donors. The study ran its PCR with 60 Vbeta and 13 Jbeta primers. TCRdb's table, derived via immunoSEQ multiplex PCR, lists solely in-frame clones and lacks some. The profile shows 100,000 to 150,000 clones, about three quarters of them singletons. Sequencing was performed on PBMCs. The source is a human donor in good health.

The chain has TRBV28 and TRBJ1-5, with D unclear. The V end lost 1 base, the J end lost 1 base, and 8 bases lay between the germline ends. CDR1 MDHEN and CDR2 SYDVKM come from the germline V gene. The CDR3 sequence is 15 residues long. The CDR3 loop reads CASSLYPLSNQPQHF. CDR3 coding DNA: TGTGCCAGCAGTTTATATCCCCTGAGCAATCAGCCCCAGCATTTT.

V gene TRBV5-5 combines with J gene TRBJ1-5, with TRBD1 matching over 7 bases. With 4 bases clipped from V and 3 bases from J, the junction kept 7 bases outside the gene matches. Germline CDR1 and CDR2: SGHKS and YYEKEE (reference sequence). This CDR3 has 15 residues. CDR3 in amino acids: CASSPETGINQPQHF. The CDR3, as DNA: TGTGCCAGCAGCCCAGAGACAGGGATCAATCAGCCCCAGCATTTT.

The chain combines TRBV2 with TRBJ1-1; 10 bases are shared with TRBD1. The V and J ends lost 6 bases and 11 bases, in that order; junction bases with no gene match: 9. The CDR3 is 13 amino acids. In germline, CDR1 is SNHLY, CDR2 FYNNEI. The CDR3 coding sequence is TGTGCCAGCAGAGCGACAGGGGGCGCCTTGGCTTTCTTT. This codes for CASRATGGALAFF.

This chain links TRBV9 with TRBJ1-1, with D tentatively TRBD1 (6 bases). Trimming removed 4 bases at V and 3 bases at J, with 13 bases between. The CDR3 has 14 amino acids. Looked up from germline, CDR1 is SGDLS and CDR2 is YYNGEE. The CDR3 DNA sequence: TGTGCCAGCAGCCTAGTACAGGGTTACACTGAAGCTTTCTTT. This codes for CASSLVQGYTEAFF. The variable domain in full, completed from reference TRBV9 and TRBJ1-1, reads DSGVTQTPKHLITATGQRVTLRCSPRSGDLSVYWYQQSLDQGLQFLIQYYNGEERAKGNILERFSAQQFPDLHSELNLSSLELGDSALYFCASSLVQGYTEAFFGQGTRLTVV.

This chain links TRBV7-6 with TRBJ1-2; weak D call: TRBD1 (6 bases). Trimming cost V 1 base and J 8 bases, with 17 bases left between them. The CDR3 covers 15 residues. Germline V gene data show CDR1 as SGHVS and CDR2 as FNYEAQ. The CDR3 region has the DNA TGTGCCAGCAGCTTAGAAGGGGGGGCGCTGGGCGGCTACACCTTC. Translation: CASSLEGGALGGYTF.

In its sample, this clone was seen a few times. This chain links TRBV7-9 with TRBJ1-4, with no clear D. The CDR3 spans 16 residues. The germline gives CDR1 SEHNR, CDR2 FQNEAQ (reference sequence). Trimming took 1 base from V and 2 from J, leaving 11 bases between them. Here the CDR3 reads CASSLVSGHTNEKLFF. DNA for the CDR3: TGTGCCAGCAGCTTAGTGTCAGGTCACACTAATGAAAAACTGTTTTTT. The full variable domain, rest sourced from reference TRBV7-9 and TRBJ1-4, is DTGVSQNPRHKITKRGQNVTFRCDPISEHNRLYWYRQTLGQGPEFLTYFQNEAQLEKSRLLSDRFSAERPKGSFSTLEIQRTEQGDSAMYLCASSLVSGHTNEKLFFGSGTQLSVL.

The V gene is TRBV5-4, the J gene TRBJ1-2; tentatively, D is TRBD1 (5 bases). The CDR3 loop spans 15 amino acids. The germline gives CDR1 SGHNT, CDR2 YYREEE (reference sequence). The V and J ends lost 0 bases and 8 bases respectively, with 17 bases between them. CDR3 amino acids: CASSLEWGGVEGYTF. The CDR3 bases are TGTGCCAGCAGCTTGGAATGGGGGGGGGTGGAAGGCTACACCTTC.

The chain is built from TRBV5-6 and TRBJ1-2, with 7 bases fitting TRBD1. V shed 5 bases and J 2 bases; nucleotides not matched to a gene: 6. This CDR3 is 14 amino acids long. Germline CDR1 SGHDT, CDR2 YYEEEE. CDR3 sequence: CASRGTVPNYGYTF. The CDR3 DNA is TGTGCCAGCAGGGGGACAGTTCCCAACTATGGCTACACCTTC.

This clone was picked up one time. The V call is TRBV27, the J call TRBJ1-5; TRBD1 agrees at 9 bases. Germline V gene sequence: CDR1 MNHEY, CDR2 SMNVEV (reference sequence). Trimming cost V 8 bases and J 2 bases; bases outside gene matches: 4. The CDR3 spans 14 residues. The DNA for the CDR3 is TGTGCCAGCCGGACAGGGGTGGGCAATCAGCCCCAGCATTTT. Amino acid sequence: CASRTGVGNQPQHF.

The V gene is TRBV29-1, the J gene TRBJ2-1, with 10 positions matching TRBD2. The CDR3 consists of 15 residues. Germline V lookup: CDR1 SQVTM, CDR2 ANQGSEA. V dropped 4 bases and J dropped 6; count of bases not matched to a gene: 9. The CDR3 protein is CSVAPAGGIGNEQFF. CDR3 nucleotides: TGCAGCGTTGCCCCAGCGGGGGGGATAGGCAATGAGCAGTTCTTC.

The gene calls are TRBV5-1 and TRBJ1-1; no reliable D call. Germline assignment: CDR1 SGHRS and CDR2 YFSETQ. The CDR3 is 13 amino acids. The V and J ends lost 0 bases and 3 bases respectively, with 6 bases between them. The CDR3 DNA is TGCGCCAGCAGCTTGGCACCGGACACTGAAGCTTTCTTT. It encodes CASSLAPDTEAFF.